Following are 5 T cell receptor beta chains from one sample sequenced in a study of T cells after yellow fever vaccination. Using its own MiXCR run on the 5' RACE reads, TCRdb lists one record per CDR3 protein. The sample shows roughly 110,000 distinct CDR3 sequences, approximately 8.4% of them seen only once. The material sequenced was CD8+ T cells sorted from PBMCs, taken 45 days after the yellow fever booster vaccination. The receptors were gathered from a man younger than 40 who received the YFV17D yellow fever vaccine.

This clonotype showed up many times. The chain carries TRBV20-1 and TRBJ1-2; 8 bases line up with TRBD1. Germline CDR1 DFQATT, CDR2 SNEGSKA (reference sequence). CDR3 length: 14 amino acids. J lost 3 bases, V lost 5 bases, and 8 bases had no gene match. The CDR3 DNA follows: TGCAGTGCTGAACCAGGGGGCGATTACTATGGCTACACCTTC. As protein: CSAEPGGDYYGYTF.

This clonotype was detected many times. V usage is TRBV20-1 and J usage is TRBJ2-7; 8 nucleotides match TRBD1. Germline V gene sequence: CDR1 DFQATT, CDR2 SNEGSKA (reference sequence). The CDR3 is 19 amino acids. V gave up 5 bases and J gave up 3 bases; unmatched junction bases: 24. CDR3 sequence: CSALSSGTGIPDRDYEQYF. CDR3 coding DNA: TGCAGTGCTCTTAGCTCCGGGACAGGTATTCCCGACCGAGACTACGAGCAGTACTTC.

This clonotype came up many times. V and J are TRBV27 and TRBJ2-3; 11 bases are shared with TRBD2. This CDR3 is 15 amino acids long. The V gene's germline CDR1 is MNHEY and CDR2 SMNVEV (reference sequence). V dropped 5 bases and J dropped 5; count of bases not matched to a gene: 6. The CDR3, as DNA: TGTGCCAGCAGTCCCGGGACTAGCGGAAGAGATACGCAGTATTTT. It encodes CASSPGTSGRDTQYF.

This clonotype was seen ten or more times. CDR3 bases: TGTGCCAGCAGCGGTCAGGGGATGAATCAGCCCCAGCATTTT. This encodes CASSGQGMNQPQHF. This chain joins TRBV6-1 and TRBJ1-5; a possible D gene is TRBD1 (6 bases). Trimming shortened V by 6 bases and J by 4 bases, and 13 bases separated the two germline ends. The CDR3 totals 14 residues. CDR1 and CDR2 from the germline V gene are MNHNS and SASEGT.

The V gene is TRBV7-9, the J gene TRBJ2-5; no firm D call. Germline CDR1 and CDR2: SEHNR and FQNEAQ (reference sequence). The CDR3 has 13 residues. Trimming removed 0 bases from V and 3 bases from J, with 5 bases in between. CDR3 sequence (DNA): TGTGCCAGCAGCTTAGCGCAGGAAGAGACCCAGTACTTC. Residues: CASSLAQEETQYF.